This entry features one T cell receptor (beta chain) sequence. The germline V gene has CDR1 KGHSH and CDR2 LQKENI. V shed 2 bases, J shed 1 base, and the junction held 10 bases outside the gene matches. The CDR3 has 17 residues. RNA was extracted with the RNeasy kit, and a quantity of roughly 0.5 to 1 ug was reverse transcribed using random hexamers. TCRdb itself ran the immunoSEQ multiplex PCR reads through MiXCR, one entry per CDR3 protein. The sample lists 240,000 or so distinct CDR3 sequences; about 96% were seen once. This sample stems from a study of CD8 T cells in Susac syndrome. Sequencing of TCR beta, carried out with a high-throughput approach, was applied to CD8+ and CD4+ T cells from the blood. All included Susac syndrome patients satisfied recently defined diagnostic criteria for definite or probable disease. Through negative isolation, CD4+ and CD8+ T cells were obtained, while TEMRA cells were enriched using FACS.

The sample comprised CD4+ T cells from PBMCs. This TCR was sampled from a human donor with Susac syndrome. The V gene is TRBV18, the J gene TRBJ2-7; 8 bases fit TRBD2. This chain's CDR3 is CASSPRVIGGGSYEQYF. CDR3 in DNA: TGTGCCAGCTCACCAAGGGTGATCGGGGGGGGTTCCTACGAGCAGTACTTC.